Below are 21 T cell receptor beta chains sequenced from a single sample in a study of T cell responses to AZD1222 COVID-19 vaccine. TCRdb's table, derived via immunoSEQ multiplex PCR, lists solely in-frame clones and lacks some. Seen here are about 140,000 clones, 90% observed once, and the top ten hold around 3.7%. The specimen was peripheral blood, collected on day 0 of AZD1222 vaccination. The receptors were sampled from an adult in good health.

This chain connects TRBV19 to TRBJ1-6; tentatively, D is TRBD1 (5 bases). CDR1 LNHDA and CDR2 SQIVND come from the germline V gene (reference sequence). There are 15 residues in the CDR3. V was cut by 7 bases and J by 7 bases, with 17 bases left in between. The CDR3 reads CASTKTGDLNSPLHF. For the CDR3, the DNA is TGTGCCAGTACCAAAACGGGGGACCTAAATTCACCCCTCCACTTT. Using reference TRBV19 and TRBJ1-6 for the parts outside the CDR3, the full variable domain is DGGITQSPKYLFRKEGQNVTLSCEQNLNHDAMYWYRQDPGQGLRLIYYSQIVNDFQKGDIAEGYSVSREKKESFPLTVTSAQKNPTAFYLCASTKTGDLNSPLHFGNGTRLTVT.

The genes are TRBV20-1 and TRBJ2-1; D is unresolved. Germline loops: CDR1 DFQATT, CDR2 SNEGSKA (reference sequence). The V end was cut by 5 bases, the J end by 10 bases, with 12 bases between. The CDR3 sequence is 11 residues long. The CDR3 nucleotides are TGCAGTGCTCCCGGTGCGCGCGAGCAGTTCTTC. Residues: CSAPGAREQFF.

The chain links TRBV7-2 to TRBJ1-5; TRBD1 matches 8 bases. Trimming at V came to 4 bases and at J to 6 bases, leaving 8 bases not matched to a gene. The germline V gene encodes CDR1 SGHTA and CDR2 FQGNSA. CDR3 length equals 15 residues. Here the CDR3 DNA reads TGTGCCAGCAGCTCCCGGACAGGGAGGGGTCAGCCCCAGCATTTT. Its protein is CASSSRTGRGQPQHF.

The rearrangement uses TRBV5-1 and TRBJ1-2, with TRBD1 identical over 10 bases. The CDR3 sequence is 14 residues long. Per germline, CDR1 SGHRS and CDR2 YFSETQ. The ends lost 4 bases at V and 5 bases at J; junction bases unmatched: 5. In DNA form, the CDR3 reads TGCGCCAGCAGCGAGGACAGGGGGTTGTATGGCTACACCTTC. This translates into CASSEDRGLYGYTF.

The V call is TRBV25-1, the J call TRBJ2-1, with D perhaps assigned TRBD1 or TRBD2 (6 bases each). Germline V lookup: CDR1 MGHDK, CDR2 SYGVNS. Deletions cut 2 bases from V and 2 bases from J, with 10 bases between. The CDR3 runs 15 residues. CDR3 nucleotides: TGTGCCAGCAGTGAAACAAGGGGGGCCTACAATGAGCAGTTCTTC. This gives the protein CASSETRGAYNEQFF.

The CDR3 DNA sequence: TGCGCCAGCAGCCAAGAAGCCAGGGGCACAGATACGCAGTATTTT. Its protein product is CASSQEARGTDTQYF. The V gene is TRBV4-1, the J gene TRBJ2-3; TRBD1 is a possible D gene (5 bases). V was pared by 0 bases and J by 1 base, with 8 bases between. Germline loops: CDR1 MGHRA, CDR2 YSYEKL. This CDR3 comprises 15 residues.

V usage is TRBV5-4 and J usage is TRBJ1-2; a weak D match, TRBD1 (5 bases). V was trimmed by 1 base and J by 4 bases, leaving 11 bases between them. The V gene's germline CDR1 is SGHNT and CDR2 YYREEE (reference sequence). The CDR3 extends over 14 amino acids. The CDR3 spells CASSLSGKSYGYTF. The CDR3 DNA sequence: TGTGCCAGCAGCTTGTCAGGGAAGAGCTATGGCTACACCTTC. Filled out from reference TRBV5-4 and TRBJ1-2, the complete variable domain reads ETGVTQSPTHLIKTRGQQVTLRCSSQSGHNTVSWYQQALGQGPQFIFQYYREEENGRGNFPPRFSGLQFPNYSSELNVNALELDDSALYLCASSLSGKSYGYTFGSGTRLTVV.

This chain uses TRBV28 with TRBJ2-3; 10 positions agree with TRBD2. This CDR3 contains 16 residues. The V and J ends lost 6 bases and 6 bases, in that order; junction bases with no gene match: 12. Germline CDR1 MDHEN, CDR2 SYDVKM. In DNA, the CDR3 is TGTGCCAGCAGCTCTCTAGCGGGGGAGGGGAGGGATACGCAGTATTTT. Amino acid sequence: CASSSLAGEGRDTQYF.

This clone appeared a single time. The rearrangement uses TRBV19 and TRBJ1-3, with 8 bases that match TRBD1. The CDR3 sequence is 16 residues long. Germline CDR1 is LNHDA and CDR2 is SQIVND (reference sequence). Unmatched junction bases numbered 10, after V lost 5 bases and J lost 4 bases. Here the CDR3 reads CASSRGQGVSGNTIYF. The CDR3 DNA reads TGTGCCAGTAGTCGAGGACAGGGAGTATCCGGAAACACCATATATTTT.

V usage is TRBV5-6 and J usage is TRBJ1-1; D perhaps matches TRBD1 (5 bases). V was cut by 3 bases and J by 0 bases, with 12 bases left in between. CDR3 length equals 15 residues. Germline values: CDR1 SGHDT, CDR2 YYEEEE. CDR3 nucleotide sequence: TGTGCCAGCAGCTCGGAGGGACTCATGAACACTGAAGCTTTCTTT. It codes for CASSSEGLMNTEAFF.

This clone was seen at least ten times. The chain links TRBV9 to TRBJ1-2; tentatively, D is TRBD1 (6 bases). The CDR3 is made up of 14 amino acids. V lost 3 bases and J lost 7, with 16 bases in between. Germline assignment: CDR1 SGDLS and CDR2 YYNGEE. CDR3 DNA sequence: TGTGCCAGCAGCGGGGTTATCGGGGGCGTTGGCTACACCTTC. Protein sequence: CASSGVIGGVGYTF.

The CDR3 reads CASSIGEGSPEAFF. The CDR3 DNA reads TGTGCCAGTAGTATTGGAGAGGGATCCCCAGAAGCTTTCTTT. This chain uses TRBV19 with TRBJ1-1; no clear D gene. V shed 3 bases and J shed 8 bases, with 16 bases lying between them. CDR3 length equals 14 residues. Per germline, CDR1 LNHDA and CDR2 SQIVND (reference sequence).

V is TRBV27 and J is TRBJ2-7, with D unclear. Deletions cut 0 bases from V and 0 bases from J, with 12 bases between. CDR3 length equals 16 residues. Germline V lookup: CDR1 MNHEY, CDR2 SMNVEV (reference sequence). The CDR3 here is CASSLSMGQRSYEQYF. In DNA, the CDR3 is TGTGCCAGCAGTTTATCGATGGGCCAACGCTCCTACGAGCAGTACTTC.

The J gene is TRBJ2-1, the V gene TRBV6-2 or TRBV6-3; D unresolved. V lost 5 bases to trimming and J lost 4 bases, with 9 bases between them. The CDR3 runs 13 residues. Germline-derived CDR1 and CDR2 are MNHEY and SVGEGT. The CDR3 protein is CASSADRYNEQFF. DNA for the CDR3: TGTGCCAGCAGTGCCGACCGGTACAATGAGCAGTTCTTC.

The chain carries TRBV18 and TRBJ2-5; TRBD2 matches 11 bases. The J segment lost 5 bases and the V segment lost 3 bases, leaving 5 bases of the junction unmatched. CDR1 and CDR2 from the germline V gene are KGHSH and LQKENI. The CDR3 runs 15 residues. The CDR3 DNA follows: TGTGCCAGCTCACCTAGCGGGGGGGTTCATGAGACCCAGTACTTC. As protein: CASSPSGGVHETQYF.

The J gene is TRBJ1-5, the V gene TRBV27, with TRBD1 identical over 8 bases. J lost 6 bases, V lost 5 bases, and 9 bases had no gene match. The CDR3 runs 15 residues. Looked up from germline, CDR1 is MNHEY and CDR2 is SMNVEV (reference sequence). The CDR3 spells CASSIGTGLGQPQHF. Here the CDR3 DNA reads TGTGCCAGCAGTATCGGGACAGGCCTGGGTCAGCCCCAGCATTTT.

The chain recombines TRBV28 with TRBJ1-5, with a possible D match to TRBD1 (5 bases). This CDR3 comprises 17 residues. Germline lookup yields CDR1 MDHEN and CDR2 SYDVKM. V was cut by 4 bases and J by 2 bases, with 18 bases left in between. In DNA, the CDR3 is TGTGCCAGCAGTTCCCCCCTCGGGGGTAAGGGCAATCAGCCCCAGCATTTT. This sequence encodes CASSSPLGGKGNQPQHF.

The V and J genes are TRBV14 and TRBJ1-6, with D unclear. V lost 0 bases to trimming and J lost 6 bases, with 21 bases between them. Germline V gives CDR1 SGHDN, CDR2 FVKESK. The CDR3 loop spans 19 amino acids. CDR3 nucleotides: TGTGCCAGCAGCCAAGATAGTGGAGCCTTTCGCGCTTTTAATTCACCCCTCCACTTT. It translates to CASSQDSGAFRAFNSPLHF.

A single count supports this clone. This chain uses TRBV25-1 with TRBJ2-3, with D possibly matching TRBD2 (6 bases). Trimming removed 8 bases from V and 5 bases from J, with 17 bases in between. Per the germline V gene, CDR1 is MGHDK and CDR2 is SYGVNS. The CDR3 is 14 residues long. This chain's CDR3 is CASRPAAGKDTQYF. The DNA of the CDR3 is TGTGCCAGCCGTCCCGCGGCGGGGAAAGATACGCAGTATTTT.

The chain has TRBV6-1 and TRBJ1-4, with D maybe TRBD1 (5 bases). V was trimmed by 2 bases and J by 0 bases, leaving 13 bases between them. Germline V CDR1 and CDR2: MNHNS, SASEGT. The CDR3 is made up of 17 amino acids. In DNA form, the CDR3 reads TGTGCCAGCAGTGAATTGGGGGGTATAGCAACTAATGAAAAACTGTTTTTT. Residues: CASSELGGIATNEKLFF.

This chain joins TRBV11-3 and TRBJ2-1; D is unresolved. Germline V CDR1 and CDR2: SGHNT, YENEEA. Trimming took 5 bases from V and 7 from J, leaving 12 bases between them. The CDR3 runs 13 residues. Here the CDR3 reads CASSQPGRNEQFF. CDR3 coding DNA: TGTGCCAGCAGCCAGCCTGGTCGAAATGAGCAGTTCTTC.